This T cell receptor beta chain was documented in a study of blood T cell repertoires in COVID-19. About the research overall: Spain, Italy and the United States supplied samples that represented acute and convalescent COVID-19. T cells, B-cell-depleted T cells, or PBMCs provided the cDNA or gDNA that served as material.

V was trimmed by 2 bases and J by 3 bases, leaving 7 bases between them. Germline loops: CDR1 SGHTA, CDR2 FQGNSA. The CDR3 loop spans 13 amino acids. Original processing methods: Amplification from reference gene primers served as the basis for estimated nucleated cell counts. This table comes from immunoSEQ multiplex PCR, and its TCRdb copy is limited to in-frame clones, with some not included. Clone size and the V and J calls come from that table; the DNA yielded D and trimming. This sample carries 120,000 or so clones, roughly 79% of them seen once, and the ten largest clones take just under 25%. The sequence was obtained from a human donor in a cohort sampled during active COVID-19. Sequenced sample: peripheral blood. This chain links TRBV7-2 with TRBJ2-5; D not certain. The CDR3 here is CASSLNREETQYF. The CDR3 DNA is TGTGCCAGCAGCTTAAATAGAGAAGAGACCCAGTACTTC. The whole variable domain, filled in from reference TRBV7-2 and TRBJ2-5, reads GAGVSQSPSNKVTEKGKDVELRCDPISGHTALYWYRQSLGQGLEFLIYFQGNSAPDKSGLPSDRFSAERTGGSVSTLTIQRTQQEDSAVYLCASSLNREETQYFGPGTRLLVL.